Only one count was recorded for the clone carrying this TCR beta chain. The germline V and J ends were trimmed by 4 bases and 4 bases, with 5 bases remaining between them. CDR1 is SEHNR, CDR2 FQNEAQ, per germline (reference sequence). The CDR3 runs to 12 residues. Sequencing used immunoSEQ multiplex PCR; TCRdb keeps in-frame clones, though not all of them. Among under 200,000 clones listed, roughly 80% were seen once. This sample is drawn from a study of blood T cell repertoires in COVID-19. The chain carries TRBV7-9 and TRBJ1-5; D remains ambiguous. Sequencing input: peripheral blood. This sequence originates from a man aged 18 to 30 with active or convalescent COVID-19. The CDR3 reads CASSSTNQPQHF. As DNA, the CDR3 is TGTGCCAGCAGCTCCACTAATCAGCCCCAGCATTTT.